This TCR beta chain was documented in a study of shared clonotypes between healthy human individuals. Here immunoSEQ multiplex PCR was the method, and the copy in TCRdb shows in-frame clones only, minus some. The data hold over 1.5 million clones, with 95% to 99% observed a single time. Looked up from germline, CDR1 is LNHDA and CDR2 is SQIVND (reference sequence). The CDR3 covers 14 residues. Trimming stripped 10 bases from V and 5 bases from J, with 18 bases between. The gene calls are TRBV19 and TRBJ2-1; D gene uncertain. The sequence came from a man younger than 40 in good health. What was sequenced was naive CD4+ T cells sorted from blood. The subset: CD45RA+ positively selected. The CDR3 DNA reads as TGTGCCACCTCAAACTGGCTGCAGGACAATGAGCAGTTCTTC. Amino acids: CATSNWLQDNEQFF. Looking up the rest from reference TRBV19 and TRBJ2-1 gives the full variable domain: DGGITQSPKYLFRKEGQNVTLSCEQNLNHDAMYWYRQDPGQGLRLIYYSQIVNDFQKGDIAEGYSVSREKKESFPLTVTSAQKNPTAFYLCATSNWLQDNEQFFGPGTRLTVL.